This T cell receptor beta chain was recorded in a study of CD8 T cells in ankylosing spondylitis (TCRdb year 2017). A note on the overall study: The study set out to find disease-linked TCR variants by profiling T cell receptor beta repertoires in ankylosing spondylitis patients and healthy donors. The full study cohort comprised about 24 ankylosing spondylitis patients and some 110 healthy donors. Samples of peripheral blood were taken, and for ankylosing spondylitis patients, synovial fluid was collected as well.

Results the study describes overall, beyond this receptor: A CD8+ phenotype was shown by the disease-linked clones, which were found at relatively low frequencies in peripheral blood. Some of the motif variants had been reported before in the synovial fluid and blood of reactive arthritis patients, a finding that suggests common disease-initiation mechanisms. A TCR beta motif made up of several highly homologous amino acid variants appeared to be characteristic of blood from ankylosing spondylitis patients. The disease-linked clones were reported as significantly enriched in matched synovial fluid samples from ankylosing spondylitis patients.

V loses 5 bases of germline sequence and J loses 3 bases, and the interval between the two ends is 14 bases. In the germline V gene (reference sequence), CDR1 corresponds to DFQATT and CDR2 to SNEGSKA. Taken from cysteine to phenylalanine, the CDR3 has 13 residues. Only CDR3 DNA is held: 39 bases, read in frame from base 1. Sequenced on an Illumina HiSeq 2500. TCR beta libraries were prepared by quantitative 5'-RACE with molecular barcodes. The paper's data handling went like this. A new computational method based on a probabilistic model of VDJ rearrangement was used to identify disease-linked TCR variants. TCRdb trimmed the raw reads at Q25, called clones with MiXCR and kept productive beta chains. Rows are unified per CDR3 protein, each entry keeping the most common DNA and genes. These V and J calls originate from TCRdb's pipeline instead of the authors' own analysis. The sample table records about 400,000 distinct CDR3 sequences; roughly 20% of these occur just once. The ten largest clones add up to less than 15% of the sample.

A remark on this clonotype: The clone's antigen remains unknown. Base qualities are not recorded, but no much larger clone differs from it by a single base.

Sequenced sample: blood, either unsorted or a sorted T cell fraction (not recorded which). The chain joins TRBV20-1 to TRBJ2-7, with a weak D call of TRBD2 (5 bases match). The clonotype comes from a male donor with ankylosing spondylitis or in good health (not recorded which). The CDR3 region: CSAPAEQFYEQYF. The nucleotide sequence reads TGCAGTGCTCCAGCGGAACAGTTCTACGAGCAGTACTTC.